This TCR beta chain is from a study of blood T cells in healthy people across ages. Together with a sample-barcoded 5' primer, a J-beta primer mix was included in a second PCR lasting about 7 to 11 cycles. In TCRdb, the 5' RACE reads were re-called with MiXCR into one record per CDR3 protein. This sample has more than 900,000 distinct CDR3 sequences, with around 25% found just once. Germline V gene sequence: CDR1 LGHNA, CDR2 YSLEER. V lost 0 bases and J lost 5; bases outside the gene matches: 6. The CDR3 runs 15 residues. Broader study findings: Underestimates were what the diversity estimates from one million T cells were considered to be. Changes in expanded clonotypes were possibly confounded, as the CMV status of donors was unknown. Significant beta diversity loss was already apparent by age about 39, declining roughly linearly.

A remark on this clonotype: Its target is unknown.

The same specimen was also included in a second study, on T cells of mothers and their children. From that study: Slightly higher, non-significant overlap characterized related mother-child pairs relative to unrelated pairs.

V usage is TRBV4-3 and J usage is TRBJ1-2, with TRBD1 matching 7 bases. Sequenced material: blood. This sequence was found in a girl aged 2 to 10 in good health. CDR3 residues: CASSQDRGFLYGYTF. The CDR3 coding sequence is TGCGCCAGCAGCCAAGACAGGGGGTTCCTATATGGCTACACCTTC.